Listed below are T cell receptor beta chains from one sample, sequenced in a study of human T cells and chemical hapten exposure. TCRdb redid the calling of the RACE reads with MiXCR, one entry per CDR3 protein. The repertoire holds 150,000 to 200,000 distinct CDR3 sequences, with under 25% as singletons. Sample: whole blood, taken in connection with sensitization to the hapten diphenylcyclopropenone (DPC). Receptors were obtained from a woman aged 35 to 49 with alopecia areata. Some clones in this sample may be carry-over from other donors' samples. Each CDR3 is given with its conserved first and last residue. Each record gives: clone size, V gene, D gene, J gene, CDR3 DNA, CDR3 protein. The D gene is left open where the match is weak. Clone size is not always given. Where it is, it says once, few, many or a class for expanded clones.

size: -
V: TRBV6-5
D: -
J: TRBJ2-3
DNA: TGTGCCAGCAGCTCTGAGGGGGGTAACACAGATACGCAGTATTTT
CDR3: CASSSEGGNTDTQYF

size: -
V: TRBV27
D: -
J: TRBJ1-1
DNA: TGTGCCAGCAGTTTATCGGGCGGGTGGACTGAAGCTTTCTTT
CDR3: CASSLSGGWTEAFF

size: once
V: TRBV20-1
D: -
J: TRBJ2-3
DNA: TGCAGTGCCGACGAGGACGGTCGGAACACAGATACGCAGTATTTT
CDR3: CSADEDGRNTDTQYF

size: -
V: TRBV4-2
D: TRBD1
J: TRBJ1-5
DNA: TGTGCCAGCAGCCCTAGGACAGGTGGGGATAGCAATCAGCCCCAGCATTTT
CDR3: CASSPRTGGDSNQPQHF

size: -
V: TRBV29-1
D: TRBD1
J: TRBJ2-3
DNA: TGCAGCGCGTCAGGGGGCCGGAGCACAGATACGCAGTATTTT
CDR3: CSASGGRSTDTQYF

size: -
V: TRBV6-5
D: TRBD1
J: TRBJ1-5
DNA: TGTGCCAGCAGTCAACAGGGGAATAGCAATCAGCCCCAGCATTTT
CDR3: CASSQQGNSNQPQHF

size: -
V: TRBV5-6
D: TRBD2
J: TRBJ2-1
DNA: TGTGCCAGCAGCTTGCTAGCGGGAGTTCTAAATGAGCAGTTCTTC
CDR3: CASSLLAGVLNEQFF

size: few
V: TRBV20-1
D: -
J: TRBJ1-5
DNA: TGCAGTGCTAAGGGGCCCTATAGCAATCAGCCCCAGCATTTT
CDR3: CSAKGPYSNQPQHF

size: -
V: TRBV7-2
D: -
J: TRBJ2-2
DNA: TGTGCCAGCAGCTTAGCCAGCCTCACCGGGGAGCTGTTTTTT
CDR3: CASSLASLTGELFF

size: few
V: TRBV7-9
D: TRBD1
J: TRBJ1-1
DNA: TGTGCCAGCAGCCCCCGACAGGGTCTTAAAGGGACTGAAGCTTTCTTT
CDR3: CASSPRQGLKGTEAFF

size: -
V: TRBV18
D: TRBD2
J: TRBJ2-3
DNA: TGTGCCAGCTCACCGATGTGGGCGGGAGGAACCACAGATACGCAGTATTTT
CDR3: CASSPMWAGGTTDTQYF

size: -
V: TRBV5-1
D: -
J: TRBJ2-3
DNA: TGCGCCAGCAGCGGAGCGGGTGACACAGATACGCAGTATTTT
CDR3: CASSGAGDTDTQYF

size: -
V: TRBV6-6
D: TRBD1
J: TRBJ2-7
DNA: TGTGCCAGCGTTCAGGGGACAGGGAACGAGCAGTACTTC
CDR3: CASVQGTGNEQYF

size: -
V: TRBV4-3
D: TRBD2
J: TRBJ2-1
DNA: TGCGCCAGCAGCCAAGATGGAGGGACTACCCAGTTCTTC
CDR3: CASSQDGGTTQFF

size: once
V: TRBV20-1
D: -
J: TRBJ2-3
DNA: TGCAGTGCGGAATGGGGTGCAGATACGCAGTATTTT
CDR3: CSAEWGADTQYF

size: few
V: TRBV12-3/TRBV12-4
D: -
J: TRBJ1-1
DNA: TGTGCCAGCACCTTACAGCCTGGGCTCATGAACACTGAAGCTTTCTTT
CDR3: CASTLQPGLMNTEAFF

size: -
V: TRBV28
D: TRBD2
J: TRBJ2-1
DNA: TGTGCCAGCAGCCCCGGACTAGCGGAGGACAATGAGCAGTTCTTC
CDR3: CASSPGLAEDNEQFF

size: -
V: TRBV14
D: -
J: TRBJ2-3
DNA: TGTGCCAGCAGCCAAGGTGGAGATACGCAGTATTTT
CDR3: CASSQGGDTQYF

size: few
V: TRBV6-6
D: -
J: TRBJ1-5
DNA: TGTGCCAGCGGGGACCCGGGAGGCCGGCATTTT
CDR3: CASGDPGGRHF

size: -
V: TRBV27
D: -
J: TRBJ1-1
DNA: TGTGCCAGCAGTTTATCTCGGTCGGGTTTTGAAGCTTTCTTT
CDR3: CASSLSRSGFEAFF

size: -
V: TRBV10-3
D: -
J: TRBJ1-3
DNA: TGTGCCATCAGTGAGTTCGACAGCTCTGGAAACACCATATATTTT
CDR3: CAISEFDSSGNTIYF

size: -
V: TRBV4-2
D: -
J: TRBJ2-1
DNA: TGTGCCAGCAGCCAACGGACATCGGGGGACAATGAGCAGTTCTTC
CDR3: CASSQRTSGDNEQFF

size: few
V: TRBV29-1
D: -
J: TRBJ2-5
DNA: TGCAGCGTTGGGGGATTCGAGACCCAGTACTTC
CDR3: CSVGGFETQYF

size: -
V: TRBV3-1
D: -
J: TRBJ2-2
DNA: TGTGCCAGCAGCCCGGAAGGTACAGGGCTAACCGGGGAGCTGTTTTTT
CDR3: CASSPEGTGLTGELFF

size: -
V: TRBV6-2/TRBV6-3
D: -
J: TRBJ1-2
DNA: TGTGCCAGCAGCCGGACCACCAACTATGGCTACACCTTC
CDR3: CASSRTTNYGYTF

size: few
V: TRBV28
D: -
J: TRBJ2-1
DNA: TGTGCCAGCAGTCTCCCCCGGAGTACCTCCTACAATGAGCAGTTCTTC
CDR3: CASSLPRSTSYNEQFF

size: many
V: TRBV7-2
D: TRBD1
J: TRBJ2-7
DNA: TGTGCCAGCAGCGTCGACAGGGGGCAGGAGCAGTACTTC
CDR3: CASSVDRGQEQYF

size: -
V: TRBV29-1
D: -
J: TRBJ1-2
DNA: TGCAGCGTAAAATCCTATGGCTACACCTTC
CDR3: CSVKSYGYTF

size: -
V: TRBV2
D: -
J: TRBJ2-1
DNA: TGTGCCAGCGCTGGTTGGCGACACAATGAGCAGTTCTTC
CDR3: CASAGWRHNEQFF

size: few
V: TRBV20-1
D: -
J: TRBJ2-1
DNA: TGCAGTGCCCTCCTAGGGGCGGACAATGAGCAGTTCTTC
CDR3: CSALLGADNEQFF

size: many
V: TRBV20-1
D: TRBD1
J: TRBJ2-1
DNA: TGCAGTGCTGTATCCAGGACAGGGTCCCGCAATGAGCAGTTCTTC
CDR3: CSAVSRTGSRNEQFF

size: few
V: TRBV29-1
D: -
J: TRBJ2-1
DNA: TGCAGCGTTGAGCCCCTATCTAGAAATGAGCAGTTCTTC
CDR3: CSVEPLSRNEQFF

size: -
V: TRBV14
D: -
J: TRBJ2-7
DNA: TGTGCCAGCAGCCAATTGTTAAGGACCGAGCAGTACTTC
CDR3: CASSQLLRTEQYF

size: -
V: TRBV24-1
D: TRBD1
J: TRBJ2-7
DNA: TGTGCCACCAGTGAAGCGACAGGGGCCCACGAGCAGTACTTC
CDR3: CATSEATGAHEQYF

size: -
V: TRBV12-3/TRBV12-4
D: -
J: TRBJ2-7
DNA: TGTGCCAGCAGTTTAGCAGGTTCCGTGGAGCAGTACTTC
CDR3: CASSLAGSVEQYF

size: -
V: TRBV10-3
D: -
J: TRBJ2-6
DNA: TGTGCCACCAACCCCCTACGTTCTGGGGCCAACGTCCTGACTTTC
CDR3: CATNPLRSGANVLTF

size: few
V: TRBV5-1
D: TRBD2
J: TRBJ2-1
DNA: TGCGCCAGCAGACGAACTAGCGATTACAATGAGCAGTTCTTC
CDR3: CASRRTSDYNEQFF

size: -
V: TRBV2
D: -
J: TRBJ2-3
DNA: TGTGCCAGCAGTGACTCCCAGTACACAGATACGCAGTATTTT
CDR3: CASSDSQYTDTQYF

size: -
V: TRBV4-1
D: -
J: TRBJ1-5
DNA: TGCGCCAGCAGCCAAGATCCCGACAGTTATCAGCCCCAGCATTTT
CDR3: CASSQDPDSYQPQHF

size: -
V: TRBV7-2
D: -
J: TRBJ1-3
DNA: TGTGCCAGCAGCTTAAGTCTGTCCGGAAACACCATATATTTT
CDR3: CASSLSLSGNTIYF

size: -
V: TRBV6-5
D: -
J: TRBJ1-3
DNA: TGTGCCAGCAGTTACTCAGGGAGCTCTGGAAACACCATATATTTT
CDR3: CASSYSGSSGNTIYF

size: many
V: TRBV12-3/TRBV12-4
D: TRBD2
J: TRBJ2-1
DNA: TGTGCCAGCAGTTTAGGGACTAGCGGCGATGAGCAGTTCTTC
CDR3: CASSLGTSGDEQFF

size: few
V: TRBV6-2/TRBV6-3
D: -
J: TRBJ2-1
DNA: TGTGCCAGCAGTTACCCGCGTAGTTGGCGGGCTTCCTACAATGAGCAGTTCTTC
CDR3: CASSYPRSWRASYNEQFF

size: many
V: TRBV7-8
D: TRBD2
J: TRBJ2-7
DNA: TGTGCCAGCAGCTCTAGGACAGGGGGACTAGCGGGGAGAGCTAACGAGCAGTACTTC
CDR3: CASSSRTGGLAGRANEQYF

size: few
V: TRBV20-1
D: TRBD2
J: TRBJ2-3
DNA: TGCAGTGCACCGACTAGCGGGAGCACAGATACGCAGTATTTT
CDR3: CSAPTSGSTDTQYF

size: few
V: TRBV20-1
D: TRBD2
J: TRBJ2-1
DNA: TGCAGTGCTAGAGATCACGGGAGGTATCGGGTCTTC
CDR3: CSARDHGRYRVF

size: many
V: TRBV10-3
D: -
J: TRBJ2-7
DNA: TGTGCCATCAGTGAGTCGATTTCCGAGCAGTACTTC
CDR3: CAISESISEQYF

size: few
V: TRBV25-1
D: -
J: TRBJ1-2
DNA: TGTGCCAGCAGTGAAAACAGTTATGGCTACACCTTC
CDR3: CASSENSYGYTF

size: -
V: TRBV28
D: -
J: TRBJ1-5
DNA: TGTGCCAGCGCAGGGGATAGCAATCAGCCCCAGCATTTT
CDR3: CASAGDSNQPQHF

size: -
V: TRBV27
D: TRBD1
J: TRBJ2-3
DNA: TGTGCCAGCAACCCACAGGGGGCTACAGATACGCAGTATTTT
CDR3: CASNPQGATDTQYF